Listed here are 5 T cell receptor beta chains from one sample, sequenced in a study of Graves' ophthalmopathy and Graves' hyperthyroidism (dated by TCRdb to the late 2010s). Sequencer: Illumina HiSeq 2000. TCR beta CDR3 regions were amplified from RNA transcripts for repertoire sequencing. The first round of RT-PCR was done with HTBI primers and the Qiagen OneStep RT-PCR kit, and was followed by a second round of multiplex PCR, then size selection and purification. Using fastp at Q25 and MiXCR, TCRdb reprocessed the public reads and kept productive beta chains. CDR3 protein sequences are deduplicated, and each keeps its most common genes and DNA. The sample has hundreds of thousands of distinct CDR3 sequences on record, 35% to 50% of them singletons. 3% to 4% of the sample is held by the ten biggest clonotypes. Sequences were obtained from peripheral blood. The receptors were gathered from an adult man with Graves' ophthalmopathy.

This clonotype was picked up many times. The chain is built from TRBV2 and TRBJ1-4; D gene uncertain. This CDR3 has 13 amino acids. Germline values: CDR1 SNHLY, CDR2 FYNNEI. Trimming pared 7 bases from V and 8 bases from J, leaving 14 bases between. CDR3 protein: CASNIGIREKLFF. The CDR3 region has the DNA TGTGCCAGCAACATTGGCATACGGGAAAAACTGTTTTTT.

Points on this clonotype: A read error may be the cause here, since a much bigger clone is one base away. The CDR3 protein is CASSFDNNGYTF. The CDR3 DNA reads TGTGCCAGCAGCTTCGACAACAATGGCTACACCTTC. The gene calls are TRBV7-9 and TRBJ1-2; D unresolved. This CDR3 contains 12 residues. With 3 bases removed from V and 6 bases from J, the gap between germline ends came to 8 bases. The V gene's germline CDR1 is SEHNR and CDR2 FQNEAQ (reference sequence).

This clonotype was seen a few times. V usage is TRBV10-3 and J usage is TRBJ2-5; 7 nucleotides align to TRBD1. Germline loops: CDR1 ENHRY, CDR2 SYGVKD. CDR3 length equals 15 residues. After removal of 10 bases from V and 1 base from J, the junction contained 12 bases not matched to a gene. In nucleotides, the CDR3 is TGTGCCAGCAGGTCAGACAGGGTCTTCCAAGAGACCCAGTACTTC. This gives the protein CASRSDRVFQETQYF.

The rearrangement joins TRBV20-1 to TRBJ2-5; maybe TRBD2 (7 bases). The germline CDR1 and CDR2 sequences are DFQATT and SNEGSKA (reference sequence). CDR3 length equals 15 residues. The germline V and J ends were trimmed by 6 bases and 0 bases, with 17 bases remaining between them. The DNA of the CDR3 is TGCAGTGCCCGAGGGGGGGCTAGAAACCAAGAGACCCAGTACTTC. It codes for CSARGGARNQETQYF.

Worth noting for this clonotype: A much more abundant neighbour one base away suggests this may be a read error. The chain couples TRBV2 to TRBJ2-7, with D maybe TRBD2 (6 bases). CDR1 is SNHLY, CDR2 FYNNEI, per germline. V lost 5 bases to trimming and J lost 2 bases, with 13 bases between them. This CDR3 is built from 14 residues. CDR3 sequence: CASSWGLEPYEQYF. DNA for the CDR3: TGTGCCAGCAGTTGGGGACTCGAGCCCTACGAGCAGTACTTC. The full variable domain, completed using reference TRBV2 and TRBJ2-7, is EPEVTQTPSHQVTQMGQEVILRCVPISNHLYFYWYRQILGQKVEFLVSFYNNEISEKSEIFDDQFSVERPDGSNFTLKIRSTKLEDSAMYFCASSWGLEPYEQYFGPGTRLTVT.